These 3 T cell receptor beta chains originate from one sample sequenced in a study of regulatory T cells in long-lasting Graves disease. Building of the TCR beta libraries involved iRepertoire HTBI primers and Arm-PCR of CDR3 regions. TCRdb re-called the multiplex PCR reads through MiXCR, storing one row per CDR3 protein. The data contain approximately 400,000 distinct CDR3 sequences, around a quarter of them singletons. Time point given: persistent/refractory GD, antithyroid drugs over 5 years with positive TRAb. Preparation of the TCR library used RNA extracted from PBMCs. The material sequenced was peripheral blood mononuclear cells (PBMCs), taken when the disease was refractory, from a patient treated with antithyroid drugs. The receptors were sampled from a female donor with Graves disease.

This clonotype came up many times. The chain employs TRBV15 and TRBJ2-6; the D gene is possibly TRBD1 (6 bases). Trimming took 3 bases from V and 1 from J, leaving 10 bases between them. The CDR3 contains 16 residues. CDR1 is LNHNV and CDR2 is YYDKDF in the germline V gene (reference sequence). CDR3 protein: CATSSNRDSGANVLTF. In DNA, the CDR3 is TGTGCCACCAGCAGTAACAGGGATTCTGGGGCCAACGTCCTGACTTTC.

The chain combines TRBV6-2 or TRBV6-3 with TRBJ2-7; D is undetermined. Germline CDR1 is MNHEY and CDR2 is SVGEGT. Trimming removed 0 bases at V and 3 bases at J, with 12 bases between. This CDR3 has 15 residues. The DNA of the CDR3 is TGTGCCAGCAGTTACTCGCTGGCAGCGTACTACGAGCAGTACTTC. Its translation: CASSYSLAAYYEQYF.

The table lists this clonotype with a few counts. The chain couples TRBV12-3 or TRBV12-4 to TRBJ1-2; D remains unclear. The CDR3 length is 16 residues. V gave up 3 bases and J gave up 2 bases, with 16 bases separating them. The CDR3 DNA follows: TGTGCCAGCAGTTTTAATCCCCCCCCTATGAACTATGGCTACACCTTC. It yields the protein CASSFNPPPMNYGYTF.